A selection of T cell receptor beta chains follows, all from one sample in a study of cytomegalovirus exposure and HLA in healthy donors. Produced via immunoSEQ multiplex PCR; TCRdb's table is partial and in-frame only. The data show roughly 130,000 clones, roughly 77% seen once. Sequencing was performed on PBMCs. The receptors were sampled from a woman in her thirties or forties in good health and CMV-seropositive. Both conserved end residues are part of each CDR3. A D gene is named only where the DNA matches it firmly. Clone size is shown for a subset of rows, as once, few, many or a class of expanded clone.

d_call j_call clone_size v_call cdr3_aa cdr3_nt
. TRBJ2-2 few TRBV5-1 CASSFQNGELFF TGCGCCAGCAGCTTCCAAAACGGGGAGCTGTTTTTT
. TRBJ2-3 . TRBV19 CASSIPPHTDTQYF TGTGCCAGTAGTATTCCCCCACACACAGATACGCAGTATTTT
. TRBJ1-4 . TRBV18 CASSLKNRASTNEKLFF TGTGCCAGCTCACTTAAAAACAGGGCATCAACTAATGAAAAACTGTTTTTT
TRBD1 TRBJ2-7 . TRBV20-1 CSAKGQPEQYF TGCAGTGCTAAGGGACAGCCCGAGCAGTACTTC
. TRBJ2-1 . TRBV18 CASSPERDEQFF TGTGCCAGCTCACCGGAGCGGGATGAGCAGTTCTTC
TRBD1 TRBJ1-1 . TRBV19 CASSPDRGMNTEAFF TGTGCCAGTAGTCCAGACAGGGGGATGAACACTGAAGCTTTCTTT
. TRBJ1-1 . TRBV5-1 CASSLSGHPGTEAFF TGCGCCAGCAGCTTGAGTGGGCACCCGGGGACTGAAGCTTTCTTT
. TRBJ2-7 . TRBV11-2 CASSLARTETYEQYF TGTGCCAGCAGCTTAGCACGGACAGAAACCTACGAGCAGTACTTC
TRBD1 TRBJ2-3 . TRBV10-1 CASSEAGTDDTQYF TGCGCCAGCAGTGAGGCCGGGACAGATGATACGCAGTATTTT
. TRBJ2-7 . TRBV29-1 CSVPGVYEQYF TGCAGCGTTCCGGGAGTCTACGAGCAGTACTTC
TRBD1 TRBJ2-7 . TRBV13 CASSLRSRGSDEQYF TGTGCCAGCAGCCTCAGATCCAGGGGGAGCGACGAGCAGTACTTC
TRBD1 TRBJ2-1 . TRBV5-1 CASSLGQGAREQFF TGCGCCAGCAGCTTGGGACAGGGGGCCCGTGAGCAGTTCTTC
. TRBJ2-2 . TRBV7-9 CASHWDSGNTGELFF TGTGCCAGTCATTGGGACTCCGGGAACACCGGGGAGCTGTTTTTT
TRBD2 TRBJ2-3 once TRBV7-6 CASSPLAGGADTQYF TGTGCCAGCAGCCCTCTAGCGGGGGGGGCAGATACGCAGTATTTT
TRBD2 TRBJ2-5 . TRBV5-1 CASSLVAGDQETQYF TGCGCCAGCAGCTTGGTTGCGGGGGACCAAGAGACCCAGTACTTC
TRBD2 TRBJ2-1 . TRBV28 CASSLVLAGGYNEQFF TGTGCCAGCAGTTTGGTACTAGCGGGGGGCTACAATGAGCAGTTCTTC
. TRBJ1-2 . TRBV27 CASSLTRGSTNYGYTF TGTGCCAGCAGTTTAACCAGGGGTTCCACTAACTATGGCTACACCTTC
. TRBJ1-3 . TRBV9 CASSVGFESSGNTIYF TGTGCCAGCAGCGTTGGCTTTGAATCGTCTGGAAACACCATATATTTT
. TRBJ1-2 . TRBV5-4 CASSLAGVVGDDNYGYTF TGTGCCAGCAGCTTGGCGGGGGTGGTGGGGGACGATAACTATGGCTACACCTTC
. TRBJ2-1 . TRBV7-9 CASSLPSSYNEQFF TGTGCCAGCAGCTTACCCAGCTCCTACAATGAGCAGTTCTTC
. TRBJ1-2 . TRBV29-1 CSVEGQGLHGYTF TGCAGCGTTGAAGGTCAGGGTTTGCATGGCTACACCTTC
TRBD2 TRBJ2-2 . TRBV5-1 CASSLAGAIGGGELFF TGCGCCAGCAGCTTAGCGGGGGCCATTGGCGGCGGGGAGCTGTTTTTT
. TRBJ2-7 . TRBV7-7 CASSPSETRSSEQYF TGTGCTAGCAGCCCCTCAGAGACTAGATCATCCGAGCAGTACTTC
TRBD1 TRBJ1-2 . TRBV9 CASSVEDRGHGYTF TGTGCCAGCAGCGTAGAGGACAGGGGGCATGGCTACACCTTC
TRBD1 TRBJ1-2 . TRBV2 CASGNRGLNYGYTF TGTGCCAGCGGAAACAGGGGGCTTAACTATGGCTACACCTTC
. TRBJ2-7 once TRBV9 CASSPTGGITYEQYF TGTGCCAGCAGCCCGACAGGTGGGATTACCTACGAGCAGTACTTC
. TRBJ2-7 . TRBV7-9 CASSGRETGGYF TGTGCCAGCAGCGGTAGGGAGACAGGCGGGTACTTC
. TRBJ2-7 . TRBV5-6 CASSLFPNYEQYF TGTGCCAGCAGCTTGTTTCCCAACTACGAGCAGTACTTC
TRBD2 TRBJ2-2 . TRBV29-1 CSVAASGRTTGELFF TGCAGCGTTGCAGCTAGCGGGAGAACCACCGGGGAGCTGTTTTTT
. TRBJ2-1 . TRBV4-2 CASSPIVPIAETYNEQFF TGTGCCAGCAGCCCTATAGTCCCCATAGCGGAAACCTACAATGAGCAGTTCTTC
. TRBJ2-7 . TRBV15 CATSRERLAYEQYF TGTGCCACCAGCAGAGAGAGACTAGCCTACGAGCAGTACTTC
TRBD2 TRBJ2-1 once TRBV11-2 CASSGMASGNYNEQFF TGTGCCAGCAGCGGTATGGCTAGCGGGAACTACAATGAGCAGTTCTTC
. TRBJ1-1 few TRBV30 CAWSGGPEAFF TGTGCCTGGAGTGGAGGGCCTGAAGCTTTCTTT
. TRBJ1-2 . TRBV19 CASSIGTDYGYTF TGTGCCAGTAGTATAGGGACAGATTATGGCTACACCTTC
TRBD1 TRBJ1-2 . TRBV5-4 CASSLGRQGTGDGYTF TGTGCCAGCAGCTTGGGTCGGCAGGGGACAGGCGATGGCTACACCTTC
TRBD1 TRBJ2-2 . TRBV10-3 CATTGTGEAGELFF TGTGCCACCACCGGGACAGGGGAAGCCGGGGAGCTGTTTTTT
TRBD1 TRBJ2-7 . TRBV5-1 CASSLTGTGSSYEQYF TGCGCCAGCAGCTTAACCGGGACAGGGAGCTCCTACGAGCAGTACTTC
TRBD1 TRBJ2-5 . TRBV4-2 CASSQDWTGGGETQYF TGTGCCAGCAGCCAAGATTGGACAGGGGGTGGAGAGACCCAGTACTTC
. TRBJ2-5 . TRBV5-1 CASSSQGIGETQYF TGCGCCAGCAGCTCACAGGGAATCGGGGAGACCCAGTACTTC
TRBD1 TRBJ1-1 . TRBV10-3 CAIKGTGNVTWTEAFF TGTGCCATCAAAGGGACAGGTAATGTTACATGGACTGAAGCTTTCTTT